A single sample is the source of the 5 T cell receptor beta chains below, sequenced in a study of OX40 agonist ivuxolimab in advanced cancers. The data were produced by immunoSEQ multiplex PCR, yet TCRdb's version contains in-frame clones alone and is incomplete. The sample records some 44,000 clones, more than 80% being singletons. This specimen was CD4+ or CD8+ T cells sorted from blood, taken in a trial of the OX40 agonist ivuxolimab. These receptors originate from an adult with an advanced solid tumor such as melanoma, head and neck, liver or kidney cancer.

This chain uses TRBV18 with TRBJ2-2; D is uncertain. The germline V gene has CDR1 KGHSH and CDR2 LQKENI. The CDR3 totals 16 residues. Trimming left V 1 base short and J 2 bases short, with 11 bases between. The CDR3: CASSPQDPYNTGELFF. CDR3 sequence (DNA): TGTGCCAGCTCACCACAGGACCCTTATAACACCGGGGAGCTGTTTTTT. The complete variable domain, with remaining parts taken from reference TRBV18 and TRBJ2-2, reads NAGVMQNPRHLVRRRGQEARLRCSPMKGHSHVYWYRQLPEEGLKFMVYLQKENIIDESGMPKERFSAEFPKEGPSILRIQQVVRGDSAAYFCASSPQDPYNTGELFFGEGSRLTVL.

The J gene is TRBJ2-7, the V gene TRBV5-1; the match to TRBD1 covers 8 bases. Germline CDR1 and CDR2: SGHRS and YFSETQ. The CDR3 consists of 15 residues. V shed 0 bases, J shed 4 bases, and the junction held 6 bases outside the gene matches. The CDR3 DNA sequence: TGCGCCAGCAGCTTGGGGCAGGGGGCGATATACGAGCAGTACTTC. Amino acids: CASSLGQGAIYEQYF.

The genes are TRBV28 and TRBJ2-1; D ambiguous. The V end was cut by 5 bases, the J end by 1 base, with 9 bases between. The CDR3 spans 14 residues. Germline V gene sequence: CDR1 MDHEN, CDR2 SYDVKM. The CDR3 nucleotides read TGTGCCAGCAGTCCCCCAAGTTCCTACAATGAGCAGTTCTTC. This codes for CASSPPSSYNEQFF.

The chain uses TRBV6-5 and TRBJ1-6; TRBD1 aligns across 7 bases. Trimming at V came to 0 bases and at J to 7 bases, leaving 6 bases not matched to a gene. CDR1 MNHEY and CDR2 SVGAGI come from the germline V gene. The CDR3 has 16 residues. The CDR3 loop reads CASSYSGTDRNSPLHF. In nucleotides, the CDR3 is TGTGCCAGCAGTTACTCCGGGACAGACCGAAATTCACCCCTCCACTTT.

V gene TRBV9 combines with J gene TRBJ2-3; D is uncertain. Deletions cut 0 bases from V and 1 base from J, with 9 bases between. This CDR3 spans 15 amino acids. The germline CDR1 and CDR2 sequences are SGDLS and YYNGEE. Here the CDR3 reads CASSVGTGGTDTQYF. CDR3 nucleotide sequence: TGTGCCAGCAGCGTAGGCACCGGTGGCACAGATACGCAGTATTTT.